This T cell receptor beta chain appears in the sequencing data of a study of cytomegalovirus exposure and HLA in healthy donors. Per germline, CDR1 SGHRS and CDR2 YFSETQ. Deletions cut 2 bases from V and 2 bases from J, with 13 bases between. The CDR3 is made up of 15 amino acids. Whole-study results and caveats: It was in a later analysis that TCR association rates were seen to vary by HLA locus, highest for DRB1 and lowest for HLA-C.

Vbeta (60) and Jbeta (13) primers were used in the PCR. Only in-frame clones appear in the TCRdb table, and some are missing; sequencing was by immunoSEQ multiplex PCR. The profile shows 120,000 or so clones, approximately 17% of them singletons. Notes on this clone: The antigen is unknown.

The rearrangement uses TRBV5-1 and TRBJ2-5, with TRBD2 as a possible D gene (6 bases). The receptor's source is a female donor in good health and CMV-seropositive. Sequenced: PBMCs. CDR3: CASSLVGSGQETQYF. The CDR3 nucleotides read TGCGCCAGCAGCTTAGTGGGGAGCGGGCAAGAGACCCAGTACTTC.